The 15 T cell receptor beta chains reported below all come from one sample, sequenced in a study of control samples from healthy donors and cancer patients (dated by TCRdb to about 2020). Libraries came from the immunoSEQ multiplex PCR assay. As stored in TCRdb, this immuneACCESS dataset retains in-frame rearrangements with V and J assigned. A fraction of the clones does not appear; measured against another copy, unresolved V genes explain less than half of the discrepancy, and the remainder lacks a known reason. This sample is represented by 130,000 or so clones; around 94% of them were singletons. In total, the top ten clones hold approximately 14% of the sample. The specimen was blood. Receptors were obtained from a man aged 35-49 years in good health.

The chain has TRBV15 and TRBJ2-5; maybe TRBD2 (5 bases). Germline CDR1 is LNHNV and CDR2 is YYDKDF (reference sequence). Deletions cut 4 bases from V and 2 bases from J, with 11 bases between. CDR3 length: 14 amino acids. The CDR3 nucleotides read TGTGCCACCAGCATTCGGGGAGAGCAAGAGACCCAGTACTTC. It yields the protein CATSIRGEQETQYF.

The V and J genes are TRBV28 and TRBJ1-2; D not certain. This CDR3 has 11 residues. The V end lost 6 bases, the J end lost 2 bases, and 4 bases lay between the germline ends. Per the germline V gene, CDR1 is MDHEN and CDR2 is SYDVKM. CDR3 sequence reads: CASSHNYGYTF. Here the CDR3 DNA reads TGTGCCAGCAGCCACAACTATGGCTACACCTTC.

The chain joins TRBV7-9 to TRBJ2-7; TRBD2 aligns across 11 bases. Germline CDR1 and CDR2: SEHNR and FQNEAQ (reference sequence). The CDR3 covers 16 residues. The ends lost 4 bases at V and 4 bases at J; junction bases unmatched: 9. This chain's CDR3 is CASSYLPGLAVYEQYF. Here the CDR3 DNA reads TGTGCCAGCAGCTACTTACCGGGACTAGCGGTATACGAGCAGTACTTC.

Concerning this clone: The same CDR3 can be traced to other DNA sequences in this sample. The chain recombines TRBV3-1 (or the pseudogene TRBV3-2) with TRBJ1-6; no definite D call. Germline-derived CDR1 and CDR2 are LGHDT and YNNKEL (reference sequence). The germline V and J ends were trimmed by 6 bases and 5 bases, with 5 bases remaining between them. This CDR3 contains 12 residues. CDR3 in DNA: TGTGCCAGCAGTCAGGATAATTCACCCCTCCACTTT. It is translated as CASSQDNSPLHF.

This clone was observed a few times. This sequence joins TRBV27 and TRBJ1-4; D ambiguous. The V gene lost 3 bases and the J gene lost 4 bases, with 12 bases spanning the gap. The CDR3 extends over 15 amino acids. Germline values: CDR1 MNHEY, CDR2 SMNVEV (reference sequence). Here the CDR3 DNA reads TGTGCCAGCAGTTTCACGAGACGGGGTAATGAAAAACTGTTTTTT. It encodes CASSFTRRGNEKLFF.

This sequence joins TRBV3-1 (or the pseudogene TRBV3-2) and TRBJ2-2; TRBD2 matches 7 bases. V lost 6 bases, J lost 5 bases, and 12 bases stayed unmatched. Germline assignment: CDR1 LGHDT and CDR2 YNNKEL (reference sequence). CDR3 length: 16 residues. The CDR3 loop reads CASSQMGGAGTGELFF. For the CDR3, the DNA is TGTGCCAGCAGTCAAATGGGGGGAGCGGGAACCGGGGAGCTGTTTTTT.

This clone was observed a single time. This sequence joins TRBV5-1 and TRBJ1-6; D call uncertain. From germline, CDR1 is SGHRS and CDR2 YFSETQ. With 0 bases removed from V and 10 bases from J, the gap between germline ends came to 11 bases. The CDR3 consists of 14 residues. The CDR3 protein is CASSLESAGSPLHF. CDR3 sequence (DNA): TGCGCCAGCAGCTTGGAGTCAGCCGGGTCACCCCTCCACTTT.

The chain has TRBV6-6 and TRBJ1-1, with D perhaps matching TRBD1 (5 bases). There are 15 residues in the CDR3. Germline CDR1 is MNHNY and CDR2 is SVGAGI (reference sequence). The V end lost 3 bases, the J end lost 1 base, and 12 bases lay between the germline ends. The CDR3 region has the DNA TGTGCCAGCAGTTATCGAGGGGAAGGGAACACTGAAGCTTTCTTT. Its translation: CASSYRGEGNTEAFF.

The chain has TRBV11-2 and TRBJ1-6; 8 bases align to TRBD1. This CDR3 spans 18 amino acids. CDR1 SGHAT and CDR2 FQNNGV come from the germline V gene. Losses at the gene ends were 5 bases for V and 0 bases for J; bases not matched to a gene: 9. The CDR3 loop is CASSHTQGGASYNSPLHF. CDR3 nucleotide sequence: TGTGCCAGCAGCCACACACAGGGGGGTGCCTCCTATAATTCACCCCTCCACTTT. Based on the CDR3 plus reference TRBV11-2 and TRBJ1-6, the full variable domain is EAGVAQSPRYKIIEKRQSVAFWCNPISGHATLYWYQQILGQGPKLLIQFQNNGVVDDSQLPKDRFSAERLKGVDSTLKIQPAKLEDSAVYLCASSHTQGGASYNSPLHFGNGTRLTVT.

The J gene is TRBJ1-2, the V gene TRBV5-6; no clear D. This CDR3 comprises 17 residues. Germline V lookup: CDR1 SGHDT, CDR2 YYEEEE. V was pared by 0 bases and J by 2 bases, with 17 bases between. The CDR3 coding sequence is TGTGCCAGCAGCTTGGGCTGGGTGCTCGGAGGGAACTATGGCTACACCTTC. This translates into CASSLGWVLGGNYGYTF. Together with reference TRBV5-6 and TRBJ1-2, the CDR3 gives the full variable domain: DAGVTQSPTHLIKTRGQQVTLRCSPKSGHDTVSWYQQALGQGPQFIFQYYEEEERQRGNFPDRFSGHQFPNYSSELNVNALLLGDSALYLCASSLGWVLGGNYGYTFGSGTRLTVV.

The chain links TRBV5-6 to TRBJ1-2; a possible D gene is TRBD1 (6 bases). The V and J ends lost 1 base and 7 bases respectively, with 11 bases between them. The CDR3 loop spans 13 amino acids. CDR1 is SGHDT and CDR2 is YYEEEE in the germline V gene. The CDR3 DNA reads TGTGCCAGCAGCTTGAGGGGGGAGCCTGGCTACACCTTC. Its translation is CASSLRGEPGYTF. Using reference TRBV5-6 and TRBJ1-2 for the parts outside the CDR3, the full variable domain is DAGVTQSPTHLIKTRGQQVTLRCSPKSGHDTVSWYQQALGQGPQFIFQYYEEEERQRGNFPDRFSGHQFPNYSSELNVNALLLGDSALYLCASSLRGEPGYTFGSGTRLTVV.

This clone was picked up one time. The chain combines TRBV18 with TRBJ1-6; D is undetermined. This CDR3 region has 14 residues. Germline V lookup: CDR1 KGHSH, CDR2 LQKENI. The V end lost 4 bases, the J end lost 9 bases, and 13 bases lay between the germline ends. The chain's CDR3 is CASSRPDIGSPLHF. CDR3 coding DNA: TGTGCCAGCTCACGCCCCGATATCGGTTCACCCCTCCACTTT. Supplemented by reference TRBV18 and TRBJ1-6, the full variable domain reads NAGVMQNPRHLVRRRGQEARLRCSPMKGHSHVYWYRQLPEEGLKFMVYLQKENIIDESGMPKERFSAEFPKEGPSILRIQQVVRGDSAAYFCASSRPDIGSPLHFGNGTRLTVT.

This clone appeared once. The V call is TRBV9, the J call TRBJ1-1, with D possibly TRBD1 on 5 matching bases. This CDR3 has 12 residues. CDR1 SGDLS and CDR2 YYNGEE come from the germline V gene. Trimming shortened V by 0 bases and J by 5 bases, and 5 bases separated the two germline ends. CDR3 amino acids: CASSVGGTEAFF. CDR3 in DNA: TGTGCCAGCAGCGTAGGGGGGACTGAAGCTTTCTTT. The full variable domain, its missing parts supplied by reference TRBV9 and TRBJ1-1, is DSGVTQTPKHLITATGQRVTLRCSPRSGDLSVYWYQQSLDQGLQFLIQYYNGEERAKGNILERFSAQQFPDLHSELNLSSLELGDSALYFCASSVGGTEAFFGQGTRLTVV.

The CDR3 DNA reads TGCGCCAGCAGCCATACGGTGGGGCCCCAGCATTTT. Encoded protein: CASSHTVGPQHF. V gene TRBV4-1 combines with J gene TRBJ1-5, with D hard to call. V was trimmed by 3 bases and J by 9 bases, leaving 9 bases between them. The length of the CDR3 is 12 residues. Germline lookup yields CDR1 MGHRA and CDR2 YSYEKL.

The CDR3 region has the DNA TGTGCCAGCAGCCCCCGGACAGGGAACAATCAGCCCCAGCATTTT. It yields the protein CASSPRTGNNQPQHF. V and J are TRBV9 and TRBJ1-5, with 8 bases matching TRBD1. The CDR3 extends over 15 amino acids. After removal of 4 bases from V and 3 bases from J, the junction contained 6 bases not matched to a gene. Per the germline V gene, CDR1 is SGDLS and CDR2 is YYNGEE.